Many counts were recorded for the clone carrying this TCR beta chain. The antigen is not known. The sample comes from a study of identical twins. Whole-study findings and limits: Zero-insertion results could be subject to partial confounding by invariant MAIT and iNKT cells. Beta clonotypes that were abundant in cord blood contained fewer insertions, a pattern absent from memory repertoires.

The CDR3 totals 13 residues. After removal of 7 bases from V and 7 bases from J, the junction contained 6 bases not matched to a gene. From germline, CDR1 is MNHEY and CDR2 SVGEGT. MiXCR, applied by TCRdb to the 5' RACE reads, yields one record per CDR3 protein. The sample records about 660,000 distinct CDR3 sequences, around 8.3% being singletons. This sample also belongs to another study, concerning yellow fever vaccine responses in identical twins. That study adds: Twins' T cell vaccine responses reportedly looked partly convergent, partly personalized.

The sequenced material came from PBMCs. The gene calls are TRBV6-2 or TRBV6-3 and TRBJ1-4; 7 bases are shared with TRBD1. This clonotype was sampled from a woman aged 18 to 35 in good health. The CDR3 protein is CASTTGTVEKLFF. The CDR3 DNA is TGTGCCAGCACCACCGGGACAGTTGAAAAACTGTTTTTT.